This TCR beta chain was found in a study of spatial heterogeneity in lung cancer. For the study at large: Raw reads showed each unique TCR and UMI combination turning up more than ten times on average. General study results and limits: More often at tumor resection than at routine follow-up, ubiquitous expanded tumor TCRs were detected in the blood.

A distinct unique molecular identifier was carried by each TCR cDNA molecule. TCRdb called the 5' RACE reads again in MiXCR, with one record for every CDR3 protein. The table lists about 94,000 distinct CDR3 sequences, roughly 19% of them singletons, with 21% in the top ten. Stated time point: blood at routine non-recurrence follow-up after resection. Sequencing of whole RNA from tumor, nontumor lung or frozen PBMC involved no sorting. In this sample, this clonotype turned up many times. Its antigen remains unidentified. The germline V gene encodes CDR1 SSHAT and CDR2 FNYEAQ (reference sequence). Losses at the gene ends were 5 bases for V and 3 bases for J; bases not matched to a gene: 8. CDR3 size: 15 residues.

The rearrangement joins TRBV7-7 to TRBJ2-5, with 8 bases matching TRBD2. The source is a male donor with early-stage non-small cell lung cancer. The sequences come from PBMCs, collected at follow-up. CDR3 DNA sequence: TGTGCCAGCAGCCTCCGCCCGGGACTAGAAGAGACCCAGTACTTC. This encodes CASSLRPGLEETQYF.